This record concerns one T cell receptor (beta chain) sequence. The clone's antigen remains unknown. No base quality information exists; no much larger clone differs at one position. These data come from a study of shared clonotypes between healthy human individuals (TCRdb year 2020). About the investigation overall: The cohort comprised a couple of women and a few men aged 18 to 49 years. For each donor, three plates each were used for CD4 naive and CD4 memory, two plates were used for CD8 naive, and one plate was used for CD8 memory. To estimate repertoire size and how much clonotype sharing occurs between individuals, the study deeply sequenced the blood TCR repertoires of roughly 5 healthy adults. Different laboratories and diverse techniques were used to prepare libraries and sequence TCR repertoires, to increase sequencing depth and limit assay-specific biases. Each donor's leukapheresis produced roughly between roughly 0.85 and 9 billion PBMCs. What the study reported, not specific to this receptor: The small number of donors limited the genetic and exposure-history diversity represented. Pairwise subsampling led to the expectation that sequencing depth would affect the degree of clonotype sharing among donors. When several donors were compared, the shared fraction of clonotypes was about 5% for naive CD4, approximately 3.3% for naive CD8, 2% to 2.5% for memory CD4, and 0.35% to 0.4% for memory CD8. Naive subsets generally had larger estimated clonotype richness than memory subsets. Compared with non-shared clonotypes, clonotypes shared by all four sorted-subset donors had higher generation probabilities. Sampling was limited to blood, and TCR repertoires in tissue likely differ from TCR repertoires in blood. Rarefaction of sorted-subset datasets indicated incomplete sequencing despite the large sequencing depth.

The donors were healthy, HIV-negative adults with no recently reported acute infections or vaccinations. Only Caucasian adults living in Nashville, Tennessee, USA were represented among the donors. CD8 memory samples combined magnetically selected CD45RO+ cells with CCR7-negative CD45RA+ effector memory (TemRA) cells. Blood was collected by leukapheresis, and PBMCs were isolated by Ficoll-Histopaque density gradient centrifugation and then cryopreserved in liquid nitrogen vapor phase. Purity and quantity of every magnetically sorted T cell population were checked by analytical flow cytometry. Each sorted fraction had its genomic DNA isolated and then quantified by UV absorbance on a Nanodrop 2000c. Using the deep immunoSEQ assay, multiplex PCR amplified TCR CDR3 regions from genomic DNA. For each cell subset, the extracted genomic DNA was distributed evenly across all wells of several immunoSEQ 96-well plates, and each plate served as one replicate. For sorted subsets, roughly 190 ng of genomic DNA, equivalent to 25,000 to 35,000 T cell genomes, went into each replicate PCR. Purified libraries were quantified with a Qubit 3.0 fluorometer, sized on a Bioanalyzer 2100, and re-quantified with the KAPA Library Quantification kit. A separate single-read 150-cycle Illumina NextSeq 550 flow cell was used to sequence each immunoSEQ 96-well plate. Per the original workflow: Because the immunoSEQ output held only junctional sequences and lacked quality scores, the filtering could not match the filtering applied to full-length reads. Sequences were annotated with PyIR, a Python wrapper for IgBLAST v1.9, using IMGT germline references to assign V/J genes and CDR3. Reads were removed for weak V/J assignments (E-value above 1e-6), missing CDR3, stop codons, out-of-frame junctions, or ambiguous translated residues. V3J clonotypes were defined as sequences sharing an identical inferred V gene, J gene, and CDR3 amino acid sequence. Percentage overlap between repertoires was calculated by dividing the number of shared unique clonotypes by the size of the smaller repertoire. RTK rarefaction, the Chao1 estimator, and Recon v2.1 estimates of unobserved clonotypes were used to assess repertoire richness. OLGA was used to compute generation probabilities for all TCRbeta clonotypes that the gDNA method yielded from four donors. This immuneACCESS table, as held by TCRdb, lists in-frame sequences with V and J called but not all clones. Of the missing ones, under half trace to an unresolved V gene in checked studies; the others have no known cause. That table gives V, J and clone size, and the DNA gave D and trimming. Present in this sample are 400,000 or so clones, 95% to 97% of which were seen just once. The ten largest account for 0.32% of the sample.

Sequenced material: memory CD8+ T cells sorted from blood. The sample's cell subset or site, from its label and the paper: CD45RO+ cells pooled with CCR7-negative TemRA cells. This TCR derives from a young man in good health.

For the CDR3, the sequence is CASSLAGTKYQNIQYF. The DNA is TGTGCCAGCAGCTTAGCCGGGACCAAGTACCAAAACATTCAGTACTTC. This chain joins TRBV11-2 to TRBJ2-4; the D gene could be either TRBD1 or TRBD2, each agreeing at 5 bases. The CDR3 numbers 16 residues from cysteine through phenylalanine. Only the CDR3 region is kept as DNA, spanning 48 bases read in frame from base 1. V loses 1 base of germline sequence and J loses 5 bases, and the interval between the two ends is 15 bases. The germline V gene provides CDR1 SGHAT and CDR2 FQNNGV.